Each of the 11 T cell receptor beta chains below was sequenced from the same sample in a study of T cell responses to AZD1222 COVID-19 vaccine. The data were produced by immunoSEQ multiplex PCR, yet TCRdb's version contains in-frame clones alone and is incomplete. The table records about 130,000 clones, 85% to 95% of them present only once. Material: peripheral blood, obtained on day 0 of AZD1222 vaccination. Receptors originate from an adult in good health.

The chain couples TRBV2 to TRBJ2-6; a weak D match, TRBD1 (5 bases). Germline CDR1 and CDR2: SNHLY and FYNNEI. V gave up 4 bases and J gave up 2 bases, with 12 bases separating them. The CDR3 loop spans 16 amino acids. CDR3 region: CASSVSGITGANVLTF. CDR3 nucleotide sequence: TGTGCCAGCAGTGTTTCAGGGATCACTGGGGCCAACGTCCTGACTTTC.

The chain couples TRBV2 to TRBJ2-1; 8 bases are shared with TRBD1. The CDR3 length is 14 residues. Germline V lookup: CDR1 SNHLY, CDR2 FYNNEI. Trimming removed 1 base from V and 6 bases from J; junction bases left unmatched: 2. CDR3: CASSEDGQGNEQFF. CDR3 coding DNA: TGTGCCAGCAGTGAAGACGGACAGGGCAATGAGCAGTTCTTC.

The rearrangement uses TRBV5-4 and TRBJ1-1; no clear D. The V gene's germline CDR1 is SGHNT and CDR2 YYREEE (reference sequence). The CDR3 is 13 amino acids. Trimming left V 3 bases short and J 2 bases short, with 8 bases between. The CDR3 sequence: CASSSKINTEAFF. The CDR3 region has the DNA TGTGCCAGCAGCTCTAAAATTAACACTGAAGCTTTCTTT.

This rearrangement joins TRBV5-4 to TRBJ2-7; 9 bases match TRBD1. There are 15 residues in the CDR3. Germline assignment: CDR1 SGHNT and CDR2 YYREEE (reference sequence). Losses at the gene ends were 4 bases for V and 4 bases for J; bases not matched to a gene: 9. The CDR3, as DNA: TGTGCCAGCAGCCGAGAAGGGACAGGGAGTTACGAGCAGTACTTC. Amino acid sequence: CASSREGTGSYEQYF.

This clone was observed a single time. This chain joins TRBV28 and TRBJ1-5; D ambiguous. CDR1 and CDR2 from the germline V gene are MDHEN and SYDVKM. The germline V and J ends were trimmed by 3 bases and 6 bases, with 12 bases remaining between them. CDR3 length: 14 amino acids. CDR3 in amino acids: CASSFLWGSQPQHF. The CDR3 nucleotides are TGTGCCAGCAGTTTTCTCTGGGGAAGTCAGCCCCAGCATTTT.

The V call is TRBV30, the J call TRBJ2-2; D may be TRBD1 or TRBD2 (6 bases each). From germline, CDR1 is GTSNPN and CDR2 SVGIG (reference sequence). The CDR3 length is 13 residues. Trimming pared 5 bases from V and 6 bases from J, leaving 13 bases between. CDR3 DNA sequence: TGTGCCTGGTCCAAGGGGGGTTCCGGGGAGCTGTTTTTT. Its protein is CAWSKGGSGELFF.

The chain couples TRBV19 to TRBJ1-4, with D maybe TRBD1 (5 bases). Germline CDR1 is LNHDA and CDR2 is SQIVND (reference sequence). V was shortened by 5 bases and J by 9 bases, with 19 bases between the two germline ends. The CDR3 runs 15 residues. Written as DNA, the CDR3 is TGTGCCAGTAGTTCTCAGACGGGACTAATGAAAAAACTGTTTTTT. Translation: CASSSQTGLMKKLFF.

The chain links TRBV11-3 to TRBJ2-3; D is unresolved. With 5 bases removed from V and 1 base from J, the gap between germline ends came to 13 bases. The germline V gene has CDR1 SGHNT and CDR2 YENEEA. The CDR3 is 15 residues long. The CDR3 is CASSPPEAGTDTQYF. In DNA, the CDR3 is TGTGCCAGCAGCCCGCCAGAGGCTGGCACAGATACGCAGTATTTT.

The V and J genes are TRBV3-1 (or the pseudogene TRBV3-2) and TRBJ2-3, with 7 bases aligning to TRBD1. Germline V CDR1 and CDR2: LGHDT, YNNKEL (reference sequence). Trimming removed 3 bases from V and 0 bases from J; junction bases left unmatched: 9. This CDR3 is 17 amino acids long. CDR3 amino acids: CASSQFFGTASTDTQYF. The CDR3 DNA follows: TGTGCCAGCAGCCAGTTCTTTGGGACAGCTAGCACAGATACGCAGTATTTT.

The chain recombines TRBV28 with TRBJ1-5, with D maybe TRBD1 (5 bases). CDR3 length: 15 amino acids. CDR1 MDHEN and CDR2 SYDVKM come from the germline V gene. V lost 2 bases and J 8 bases, leaving 16 bases between the germline ends. In DNA form, the CDR3 reads TGTGCCAGCAGTTTAGAGGGACGGAGCTTGGAGCCCCAGCATTTT. It is translated as CASSLEGRSLEPQHF.

V and J are TRBV6-5 and TRBJ2-1; no clear D. The CDR3 is 16 residues long. The germline CDR1 and CDR2 sequences are MNHEY and SVGAGI. V shed 0 bases and J shed 1 base, with 10 bases lying between them. The CDR3 DNA reads as TGTGCCAGCAGTTACTCGGAAGAGACGTCCTACAATGAGCAGTTCTTC. Its translation is CASSYSEETSYNEQFF.